This entry concerns a single T cell receptor (beta chain). Method: immunoSEQ multiplex PCR; TCRdb's copy keeps in-frame clones and lacks some. The profile shows approximately 51,000 clones, 80% of them singletons. These data originate in a study of control samples from healthy donors and cancer patients. The source material was blood. The clonotype comes from a man between 70 and 80 years old in good health.

This chain's CDR3 is CASSLQAGGAYGYTF. The DNA of the CDR3 is TGTGCCAGCAGCTTACAGGCAGGGGGCGCGTATGGCTACACCTTC. This chain connects TRBV7-9 to TRBJ1-2, with TRBD1 matching 8 bases. V shed 2 bases, J shed 5 bases, and the junction held 7 bases outside the gene matches. The germline V gene encodes CDR1 SEHNR and CDR2 FQNEAQ (reference sequence). This CDR3 is built from 15 residues. The whole variable domain, filled in from reference TRBV7-9 and TRBJ1-2, reads DTGVSQNPRHKITKRGQNVTFRCDPISEHNRLYWYRQTLGQGPEFLTYFQNEAQLEKSRLLSDRFSAERPKGSFSTLEIQRTEQGDSAMYLCASSLQAGGAYGYTFGSGTRLTVV.